The source of this T cell receptor (beta chain) is a study of tissue T cells after allogeneic stem cell transplantation (dated by TCRdb to about 2022). Regarding the study in general: The study profiled TCR beta repertoires across many tissues from research autopsies of patients with and without GVHD, plus mouse models of GVHD. On the human side, the study was prospective and observational, with no blinding or randomization. Beyond this particular receptor, the publication reports: The patient cohort was small and clinically heterogeneous, and sampling depth was acknowledged as a limitation. Which tissue TCRs were alloreactive or antigen-specific was not determined in the study, and some of the clones might have been host cells that persisted. Within patients, how anatomically similar tissues were was a major factor shaping TCR repertoire composition, regardless of disease or transplant status. Only a few T cell clones appeared in more than one patient, yet motif-based clustering showed tissue-specific repertoire signatures that were shared between patients. Blood and spleen T cells captured only a limited portion of the TCR repertoire detected in tissues, in both patients and mice.

Receptor libraries were prepared by the immunoSEQ multiplex PCR assay. Adaptive Biotechnologies performed TCRbeta CDR3 sequencing at survey depth and reported CDR3 sequences, V/J genes, productive frequency, and template counts. Amplification of TCR beta CDR3 regions started from genomic DNA instead of RNA. Per the authors' processing: Jensen-Shannon divergence was used to quantify pairwise repertoire overlap between tissues, with a value of 1 indicating complete divergence and a value of 0 indicating identical repertoires. Tissues were clustered by single-linkage agglomerative hierarchical clustering of pairwise JSD values and displayed as dendrograms. GLIPH2 was run on all patient samples with simulation_depth 1000, kmer_min_depth 3, cdr3_length_cutoff 8, keeping groups with more than two unique CDR3s. A standardized tissue-overlap score was generated by extrapolating Jaccard GLIPH-group overlap across patients to a standard repertoire size of 1000 clones. Associations of diversity with clinical or experimental variables used linear mixed-effect models with tissue fixed effects and individual random effects. The clones in this table, taken by TCRdb from immuneACCESS, are in-frame only. Not every clone is retained; where verified, under half of the shortfall comes from an unresolved V gene, and the cause of the rest is unknown. The DNA was the basis for D and trimming; V, J and clone size are from that table. In all, the sample holds around 51,000 clones, and approximately 70% of those were seen once. Roughly 0.59% of the sample is held by the ten biggest clonotypes.

From the germline V gene (reference sequence), CDR1 is NSQYPW and CDR2 is LRSPGD. The cysteine opens and the phenylalanine closes a CDR3 of 12 amino acids. Shown are 33 bases from within the CDR3, in frame from base 1. Between the V and J ends, shortened by 1 base and 4 bases respectively, the junction contains 5 bases. As to this clone: Which antigen it targets is not known. With a mouse as the source, gene names and germline sequences are drawn from the mouse. Read sequence stops 1 residue before the CDR3 end, and the germline J gene provides the missing end. Within the sample, other DNA sequences also encode this same CDR3.

Material for sequencing was sorted cells pooled from one or two spleens. The source of this sequence is a pool of C57BL/6 mice in good health. The chain is encoded by TRBV1 joined to TRBJ2-7, with the D gene not confidently named. Incomplete CDR3 DNA: TGCACCTGCAGTGCAGGGCAATATGAACAGTAC. Its protein is CTCSAGQYEQY. The whole CDR3 protein reads CTCSAGQYEQYF. The CDR3 plus the reference TRBV1 and TRBJ2-7 genes for the other parts give the full variable domain: VTLLEQNPRWRLVPRGQAVNLRCILKNSQYPWMSWYQQDLQKQLQWLFTLRSPGDKEVKSLPGADYLATRVTDTELRLQVANMSQGRTLYCTCSAGQYEQYFGPGTRLTVL.